One sample yielded the 17 T cell receptor beta chains listed below, sequenced in a study of regulatory T cells in long-lasting Graves disease. Specified time point: persistent/refractory GD, antithyroid drugs over 5 years with positive TRAb. PBMCs were the source of the RNA used for TCR sequencing. Researchers made TCR beta libraries by using iRepertoire HTBI primers and running Arm-PCR on CDR3 regions. TCRdb re-called the multiplex PCR reads through MiXCR, storing one row per CDR3 protein. Here the sample spans fewer than 400,000 distinct CDR3 sequences, less than 20% being singletons. This sample comprised peripheral blood mononuclear cells (PBMCs), obtained when the disease was refractory, from a patient treated with antithyroid drugs. The receptors were gathered from a female donor with Graves disease.

This clonotype was counted a few times. The rearrangement joins TRBV9 to TRBJ1-2; the D gene is possibly TRBD1 (6 bases). This CDR3 spans 14 amino acids. The V gene lost 0 bases and the J gene lost 6 bases, with 12 bases spanning the gap. Germline CDR1 reads SGDLS; CDR2 reads YYNGEE. This CDR3 reads CASSVDRAVDGYTF. CDR3 nucleotide sequence: TGTGCCAGCAGCGTAGACAGGGCGGTGGATGGCTACACCTTC.

This clonotype was seen a handful of times. J is TRBJ1-1 and V is TRBV19; D unresolved. Germline assignment: CDR1 LNHDA and CDR2 SQIVND (reference sequence). The V gene lost 9 bases and the J gene lost 4 bases, with 12 bases spanning the gap. This CDR3 region has 12 residues. The DNA of the CDR3 is TGTGCCAGCTCCGCCAGCGGCACTGAAGCTTTCTTT. It translates to CASSASGTEAFF.

This clonotype showed up just a few times. The chain is built from TRBV5-1 and TRBJ1-1; D uncertain. The germline V gene has CDR1 SGHRS and CDR2 YFSETQ. The CDR3 has 15 residues. The ends were cut back, 1 base at V and 4 bases at J, with 14 bases in the middle. The DNA for the CDR3 is TGCGCCAGCAGCTTGTCTGGCCCACGGGGCACTGAAGCTTTCTTT. Its protein is CASSLSGPRGTEAFF.

CDR3 nucleotide sequence: TGTGCCTGGAGTGTAGTAGCGGGGGCTCTAGGGGAGCAGTTCTTC. Protein product: CAWSVVAGALGEQFF. This chain links TRBV30 with TRBJ2-1, with 9 bases lining up with TRBD2. Germline assignment: CDR1 GTSNPN and CDR2 SVGIG (reference sequence). The trim removed 0 bases at V and 10 bases at J, leaving 10 bases unmatched. This CDR3 contains 15 residues. The full variable domain, completed using reference TRBV30 and TRBJ2-1, is SQTIHQWPATLVQPVGSPLSLECTVEGTSNPNLYWYRQAAGRGLQLLFYSVGIGQISSEVPQNLSASRPQDRQFILSSKKLLLSDSGFYLCAWSVVAGALGEQFFGPGTRLTVL.

The chain combines TRBV3-1 with TRBJ1-3; unclear D gene. V was clipped by 1 base and J by 0 bases, with 16 bases between them. CDR1 LGHDT and CDR2 YNNKEL come from the germline V gene (reference sequence). There are 18 residues in the CDR3. This CDR3 is CASSQGFNLPFSGNTIYF. DNA of the CDR3: TGTGCCAGCAGCCAAGGTTTTAACCTTCCTTTCTCTGGAAACACCATATATTTT.

Turning to this clonotype: A much larger clone lies one base from this, so it may be a read error. This sequence joins TRBV6-2 or TRBV6-3 and TRBJ1-5; unclear D gene. Germline values: CDR1 MNHEY, CDR2 SVGEGT. V gave up 2 bases and J gave up 6 bases, with 8 bases separating them. The CDR3 contains 13 residues. This chain's CDR3 is CASSYMSSQPQHF. For the CDR3, the DNA is TGTGCCAGCAGTTACATGAGTAGTCAGCCCCAGCATTTT.

This clonotype was observed a few times. This sequence joins TRBV11-2 and TRBJ1-5; 7 bases line up with TRBD1. Germline values: CDR1 SGHAT, CDR2 FQNNGV. The V and J ends lost 2 bases and 10 bases, in that order; junction bases with no gene match: 8. This CDR3 spans 14 amino acids. CDR3 bases: TGTGCCAGCAGCTTAACCGGGGGGACAGTCCCCCAGCATTTT. This gives the protein CASSLTGGTVPQHF.

To note about this clonotype: A far bigger clonotype differs at one base, so this is likely a read error. J is TRBJ2-7 and V is TRBV6-2 or TRBV6-3; TRBD1 aligns across 8 bases. The germline CDR1 and CDR2 sequences are MNHEY and SVGEGT. CDR3 size: 14 residues. J gave up 2 bases and V 2 bases, and 2 bases lay outside the gene matches. The CDR3 loop is CASSYGTGTYEQYF. CDR3 nucleotide sequence: TGTGCCAGCAGTTACGGGACAGGAACCTACGAGCAGTACTTC.

CDR3 in amino acids: CASGRQKNTEAFF. In nucleotides, the CDR3 is TGTGCCAGCGGCCGACAGAAGAACACTGAAGCTTTCTTT. The rearrangement links TRBV5-4 to TRBJ1-1; possibly TRBD1 for D (5 bases). V was clipped by 7 bases and J by 1 base, with 11 bases between them. CDR1 SGHNT and CDR2 YYREEE come from the germline V gene (reference sequence). The CDR3 extends over 13 amino acids. The full variable domain, in which reference TRBV5-4 and TRBJ1-1 provide the parts outside the CDR3, is ETGVTQSPTHLIKTRGQQVTLRCSSQSGHNTVSWYQQALGQGPQFIFQYYREEENGRGNFPPRFSGLQFPNYSSELNVNALELDDSALYLCASGRQKNTEAFFGQGTRLTVV.

This clonotype was observed many times. The V gene is TRBV20-1, the J gene TRBJ2-5; 9 positions agree with TRBD1. V was pared by 0 bases and J by 3 bases, with 5 bases of the junction left unmatched. Germline V gives CDR1 DFQATT, CDR2 SNEGSKA (reference sequence). The CDR3 consists of 15 residues. CDR3 bases: TGCAGTGCTAGAGATGGGACAGGGTTAGAAGAGACCCAGTACTTC. It translates to CSARDGTGLEETQYF.

This clonotype was counted between two and nine times. This sequence joins TRBV6-1 and TRBJ1-5; D perhaps matches TRBD1 (6 bases). CDR1 MNHNS and CDR2 SASEGT come from the germline V gene. The CDR3 extends over 14 amino acids. Trimming took 5 bases from V and 5 from J, leaving 13 bases between them. The CDR3: CASSQQGAHQPQHF. The CDR3 DNA reads TGTGCCAGCAGTCAACAGGGAGCCCATCAGCCCCAGCATTTT.

This clonotype showed up many times. J is TRBJ1-1 and V is TRBV6-5; D perhaps matches TRBD1 (5 bases). The CDR3 extends over 14 amino acids. Germline V lookup: CDR1 MNHEY, CDR2 SVGAGI. V shed 2 bases and J shed 6 bases, with 13 bases lying between them. This chain's CDR3 is CASSYGGVGAEAFF. DNA of the CDR3: TGTGCCAGCAGTTACGGGGGAGTTGGGGCTGAAGCTTTCTTT.

The chain couples TRBV4-2 to TRBJ2-1; TRBD2 matches 7 bases. The CDR3 is 17 residues long. V shed 0 bases and J 7 bases; nucleotides not matched to a gene: 12. From germline, CDR1 is LGHNA and CDR2 YNFKEQ. The CDR3 spells CASSQESASGSANEQFF. DNA of the CDR3: TGTGCCAGCAGCCAAGAGTCGGCTAGCGGCAGCGCAAATGAGCAGTTCTTC.

The chain couples TRBV11-2 to TRBJ2-3; 8 nucleotides line up with TRBD2. Germline V gene sequence: CDR1 SGHAT, CDR2 FQNNGV. J lost 1 base, V lost 1 base, and 1 base had no gene match. This CDR3 has 15 amino acids. The CDR3 nucleotides read TGTGCCAGCAGCTTAGGTAGCGGGGGCACAGATACGCAGTATTTT. Protein sequence: CASSLGSGGTDTQYF.

The chain is built from TRBV7-8 and TRBJ2-1, with 8 bases fitting TRBD1. The germline V gene has CDR1 SGHVS and CDR2 FQNEAQ. The CDR3 runs to 15 residues. V lost 3 bases to trimming and J lost 3 bases; unmatched junction nucleotides: 4. CDR3 bases: TGTGCCAGCAGCTTCGACAGGGGAGGCTACAATGAGCAGTTCTTC. It is translated as CASSFDRGGYNEQFF.

The chain has TRBV20-1 and TRBJ1-2; TRBD1 agrees at 12 bases. The V gene end was trimmed by 6 bases and the J gene end by 3 bases; junction bases not matched to a gene: 11. Germline V lookup: CDR1 DFQATT, CDR2 SNEGSKA (reference sequence). This CDR3 contains 16 residues. The CDR3 here is CSAPARGQGADYGYTF. The DNA for the CDR3 is TGCAGTGCCCCCGCCAGGGGACAGGGGGCTGACTATGGCTACACCTTC.

This rearrangement joins TRBV14 to TRBJ2-7; 7 bases align to TRBD1. This CDR3 spans 17 amino acids. The trim removed 1 base at V and 2 bases at J, leaving 11 bases unmatched. Looked up from germline, CDR1 is SGHDN and CDR2 is FVKESK. This CDR3 reads CASSQVSYGRGTYEQYF. Here the CDR3 DNA reads TGTGCCAGCAGCCAAGTCTCTTACGGCAGGGGGACCTACGAGCAGTACTTC.